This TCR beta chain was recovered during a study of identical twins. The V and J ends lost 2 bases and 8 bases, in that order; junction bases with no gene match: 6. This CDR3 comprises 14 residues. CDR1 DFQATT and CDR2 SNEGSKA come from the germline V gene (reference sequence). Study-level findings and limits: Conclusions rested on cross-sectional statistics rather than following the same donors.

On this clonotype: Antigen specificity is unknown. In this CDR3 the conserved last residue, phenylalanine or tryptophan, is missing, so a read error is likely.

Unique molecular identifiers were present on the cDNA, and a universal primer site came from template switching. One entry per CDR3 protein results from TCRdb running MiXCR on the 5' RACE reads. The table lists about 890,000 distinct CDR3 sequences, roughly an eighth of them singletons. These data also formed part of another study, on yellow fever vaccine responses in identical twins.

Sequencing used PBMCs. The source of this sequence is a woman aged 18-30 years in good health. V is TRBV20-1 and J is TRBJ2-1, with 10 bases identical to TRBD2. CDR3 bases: TGCAGTGCTAGACTAGCGGGAGCCTTCGATGAGCAGTTCTTA. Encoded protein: CSARLAGAFDEQFL.